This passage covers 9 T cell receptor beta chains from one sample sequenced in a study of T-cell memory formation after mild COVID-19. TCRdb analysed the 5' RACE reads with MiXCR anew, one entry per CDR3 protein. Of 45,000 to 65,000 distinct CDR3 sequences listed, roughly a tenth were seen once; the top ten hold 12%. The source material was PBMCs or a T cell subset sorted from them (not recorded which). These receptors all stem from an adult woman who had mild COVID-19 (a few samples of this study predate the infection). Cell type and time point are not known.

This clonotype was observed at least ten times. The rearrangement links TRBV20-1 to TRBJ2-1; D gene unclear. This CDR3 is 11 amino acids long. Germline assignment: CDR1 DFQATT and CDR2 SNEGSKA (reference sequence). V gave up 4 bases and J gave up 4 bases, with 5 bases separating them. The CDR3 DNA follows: TGCAGTGCTACGATGTACAATGAGCAGTTCTTC. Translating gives CSATMYNEQFF.

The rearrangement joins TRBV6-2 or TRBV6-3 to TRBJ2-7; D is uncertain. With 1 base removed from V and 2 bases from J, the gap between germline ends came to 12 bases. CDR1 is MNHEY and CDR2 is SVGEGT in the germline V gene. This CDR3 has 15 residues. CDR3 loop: CASSYFQSYTYEQYF. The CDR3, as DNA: TGTGCCAGCAGTTACTTTCAGTCATATACCTACGAGCAGTACTTC.

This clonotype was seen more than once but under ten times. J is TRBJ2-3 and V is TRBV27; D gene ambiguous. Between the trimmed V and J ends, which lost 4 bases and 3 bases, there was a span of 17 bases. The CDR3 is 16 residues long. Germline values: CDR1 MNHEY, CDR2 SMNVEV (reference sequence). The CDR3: CASSSHRVGRTDTQYF. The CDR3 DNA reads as TGTGCCAGCAGTTCCCACCGGGTCGGGCGGACAGATACGCAGTATTTT.

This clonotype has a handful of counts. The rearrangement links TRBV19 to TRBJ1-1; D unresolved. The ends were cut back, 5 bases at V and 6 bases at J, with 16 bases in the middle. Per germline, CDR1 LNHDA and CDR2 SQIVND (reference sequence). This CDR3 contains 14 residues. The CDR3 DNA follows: TGTGCCAGTAGTGTGGCCTCGGGTGTTCCTGAAGCTTTCTTT. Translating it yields CASSVASGVPEAFF.

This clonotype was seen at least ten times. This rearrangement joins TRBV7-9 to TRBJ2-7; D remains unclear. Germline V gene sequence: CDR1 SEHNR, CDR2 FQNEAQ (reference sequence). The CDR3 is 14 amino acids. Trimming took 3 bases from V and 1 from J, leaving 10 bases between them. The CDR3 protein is CASSFGQPSYEQYF. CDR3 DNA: TGTGCCAGCAGCTTTGGTCAGCCTTCCTACGAGCAGTACTTC. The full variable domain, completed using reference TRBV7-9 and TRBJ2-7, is DTGVSQNPRHKITKRGQNVTFRCDPISEHNRLYWYRQTLGQGPEFLTYFQNEAQLEKSRLLSDRFSAERPKGSFSTLEIQRTEQGDSAMYLCASSFGQPSYEQYFGPGTRLTVT.

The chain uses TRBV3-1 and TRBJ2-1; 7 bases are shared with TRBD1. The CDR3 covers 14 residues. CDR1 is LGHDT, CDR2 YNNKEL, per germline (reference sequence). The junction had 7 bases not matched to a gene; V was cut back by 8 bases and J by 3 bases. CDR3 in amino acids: CASGARGLYNEQFF. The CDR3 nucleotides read TGTGCCAGCGGAGCGAGGGGGCTCTACAATGAGCAGTTCTTC.

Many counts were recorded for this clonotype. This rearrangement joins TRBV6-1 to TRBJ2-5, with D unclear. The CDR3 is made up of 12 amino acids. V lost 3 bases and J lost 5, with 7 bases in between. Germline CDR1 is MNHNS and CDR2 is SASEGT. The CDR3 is CASSEHAETQYF. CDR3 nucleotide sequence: TGTGCCAGCAGTGAGCATGCTGAGACCCAGTACTTC.

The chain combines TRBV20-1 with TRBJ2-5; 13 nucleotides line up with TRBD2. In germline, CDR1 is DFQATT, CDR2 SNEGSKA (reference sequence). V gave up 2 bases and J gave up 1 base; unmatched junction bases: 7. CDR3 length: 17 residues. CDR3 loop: CSARSPGLAGTQETQYF. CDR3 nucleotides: TGCAGTGCTAGATCCCCGGGACTAGCGGGGACCCAAGAGACCCAGTACTTC.

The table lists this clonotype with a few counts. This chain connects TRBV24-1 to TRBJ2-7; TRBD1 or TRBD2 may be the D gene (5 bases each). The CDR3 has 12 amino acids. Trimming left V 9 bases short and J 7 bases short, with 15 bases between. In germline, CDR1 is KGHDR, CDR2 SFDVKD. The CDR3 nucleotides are TGTGCCACCTCAACAGGAGCGGCGGAGCAGTACTTC. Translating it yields CATSTGAAEQYF.